Described below is a single T cell receptor beta chain sequence and its context. Its antigen is not identified. The data are from a study of cytomegalovirus exposure and HLA in healthy donors. General study points: Most likely, a cluster of highly shared sequence variants arose as a sequencing artifact. Rare TCR sequences predominated, though certain public TCRs were found in many donors. The authors enumerated around 150 TCR beta chains as linked to cytomegalovirus. With later analysis, a missense DCLRE1C variant became linked to TCR beta V- and J-gene trimming.

The PCR was carried out with 60 Vbeta primers and 13 Jbeta primers. Clones were sequenced by immunoSEQ multiplex PCR, and TCRdb holds only the in-frame ones, with some missing. The table records approximately 150,000 clones, approximately 78% of them present only once. Losses at the gene ends were 1 base for V and 3 bases for J; bases not matched to a gene: 8. Per germline, CDR1 SGHDT and CDR2 YYEEEE. The CDR3 sequence is 17 residues long. The sequencing sample was made of PBMCs. The receptor was isolated from a young woman in good health and CMV-seropositive. V usage is TRBV5-6 and J usage is TRBJ1-2; 11 nucleotides match TRBD1. The CDR3 DNA follows: TGTGCCAGCAGCTTGAACCCGGGACAGGGGGTCGACTATGGCTACACCTTC. This encodes CASSLNPGQGVDYGYTF.